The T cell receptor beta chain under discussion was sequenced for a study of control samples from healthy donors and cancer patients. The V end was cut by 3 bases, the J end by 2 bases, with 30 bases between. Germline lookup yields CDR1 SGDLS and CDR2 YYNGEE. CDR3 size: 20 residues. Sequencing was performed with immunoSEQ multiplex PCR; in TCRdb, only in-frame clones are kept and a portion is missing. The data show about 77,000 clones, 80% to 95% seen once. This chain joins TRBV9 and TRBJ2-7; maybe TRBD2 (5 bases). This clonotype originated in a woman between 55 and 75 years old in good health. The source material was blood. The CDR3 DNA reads TGTGCCAGCAGCGAACGGGGAATGGTCGGTTTATGGTACCTTCCCTACGAGCAGTACTTC. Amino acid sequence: CASSERGMVGLWYLPYEQYF.